Sequencing of this TCR beta chain was carried out in a study of identical twins. Germline V gene sequence: CDR1 SGHRS, CDR2 YFSETQ. This CDR3 region has 18 residues. V was trimmed by 6 bases and J by 0 bases, leaving 23 bases between them. Using its own MiXCR run on the 5' RACE reads, TCRdb lists one record per CDR3 protein. Of 450,000 or so distinct CDR3 sequences listed, approximately 14% were seen once; the top ten hold 0.5% to 0.65%. In its sample, this clonotype was seen a few times. These data also featured in a second study, about yellow fever vaccine responses in identical twins.

V is TRBV5-1 and J is TRBJ2-3; maybe TRBD2 (6 bases). The sequence was collected from a woman aged 18-30 years in good health. What was sequenced was CD4+ T cells sorted from blood. CDR3 bases: TGCGCCAGCAAGGTAACGCCGGGACTGGCCTATAGCACAGATACGCAGTATTTT. Translation: CASKVTPGLAYSTDTQYF.